The 2 T cell receptor beta chains below come from one sample, sequenced in a study of memory CD4+ T cells and cytomegalovirus serostatus. Here immunoSEQ multiplex PCR was the method, and the copy in TCRdb shows in-frame clones only, minus some. The sample lists over 25,000 clones; more than 75% were seen once. The sort gate was single viable CD3+CD4+CD8-CD45RO+ cells for memory CD4+ T cells. The sample was memory CD4+ T cells from blood. The receptors come from an adult in good health and CMV-seronegative.

V usage is TRBV28 and J usage is TRBJ1-1; TRBD1 aligns across 9 bases. CDR3 length: 16 amino acids. Germline CDR1 MDHEN, CDR2 SYDVKM. V gave up 6 bases and J gave up 1 base; unmatched junction bases: 9. The CDR3 is CASREGTGFGNTEAFF. In nucleotides, the CDR3 is TGTGCCAGCAGGGAAGGGACAGGGTTTGGGAACACTGAAGCTTTCTTT.

This clone has more than one count but fewer than ten. The chain uses TRBV14 and TRBJ2-5; possibly TRBD2 for D (5 bases). Germline V CDR1 and CDR2: SGHDN, FVKESK. Trimming pared 3 bases from V and 6 bases from J, leaving 14 bases between. CDR3 size: 14 residues. Here the CDR3 reads CASSHWTEGKTQYF. For the CDR3, the DNA is TGTGCCAGCAGCCATTGGACCGAGGGAAAGACCCAGTACTTC.